Shown below are 5 T cell receptor beta chains from a single sample sequenced in a study of cytomegalovirus exposure and HLA in healthy donors. Generated by immunoSEQ multiplex PCR, the TCRdb table keeps only in-frame clones and is missing some. Counted here are about 200,000 clones, more than 65% occurring once; the ten biggest clones make up 13%. The specimen sequenced was PBMCs. The receptors stem from a woman in her twenties or thirties in good health and CMV-seropositive.

In the case of this clone: Other DNA sequences in this specimen translate into the identical CDR3. This chain joins TRBV30 and TRBJ2-1; D ambiguous. Trimming took off 3 bases at V and 0 bases at J, with 3 bases between the two ends. The CDR3 contains 12 residues. Germline loops: CDR1 GTSNPN, CDR2 SVGIG (reference sequence). The CDR3: CAWSLSYNEQFF. The CDR3 nucleotides are TGTGCCTGGAGCCTCTCCTACAATGAGCAGTTCTTC.

The CDR3 DNA reads TGTGCCAGCAGCCAAGATCGTGCGGGAGGGCCACTCAATGAGCAGTTCTTC. Amino acids: CASSQDRAGGPLNEQFF. This rearrangement joins TRBV4-2 to TRBJ2-1; 9 nucleotides align to TRBD2. CDR1 and CDR2 from the germline V gene are LGHNA and YNFKEQ. The CDR3 length is 17 residues. V shed 0 bases and J 6 bases; nucleotides not matched to a gene: 9.

V usage is TRBV5-1 and J usage is TRBJ2-3; D gene ambiguous. Germline CDR1 and CDR2: SGHRS and YFSETQ. The CDR3 is 15 residues long. The V end was cut by 0 bases, the J end by 3 bases, with 11 bases between. As DNA, the CDR3 is TGCGCCAGCAGCTTGGGCGCCTCAATGACAGATACGCAGTATTTT. As protein: CASSLGASMTDTQYF.

The chain links TRBV6-1 to TRBJ1-5; D gene ambiguous. The CDR3 consists of 15 residues. The germline V gene has CDR1 MNHNS and CDR2 SASEGT. The ends were cut back, 1 base at V and 5 bases at J, with 12 bases in the middle. CDR3 coding DNA: TGTGCCAGCAGTGAAGGGCCGCTCAGATATCAGCCCCAGCATTTT. Amino acid sequence: CASSEGPLRYQPQHF.

This chain joins TRBV7-8 and TRBJ2-2, with 11 bases fitting TRBD2. V shed 5 bases and J 5 bases; nucleotides not matched to a gene: 7. The germline V gene encodes CDR1 SGHVS and CDR2 FQNEAQ. The CDR3 is made up of 16 amino acids. CDR3 in amino acids: CASSRTSGRGTGELFF. The CDR3 coding sequence is TGTGCCAGCAGCCGCACTAGCGGGAGAGGAACCGGGGAGCTGTTTTTT.